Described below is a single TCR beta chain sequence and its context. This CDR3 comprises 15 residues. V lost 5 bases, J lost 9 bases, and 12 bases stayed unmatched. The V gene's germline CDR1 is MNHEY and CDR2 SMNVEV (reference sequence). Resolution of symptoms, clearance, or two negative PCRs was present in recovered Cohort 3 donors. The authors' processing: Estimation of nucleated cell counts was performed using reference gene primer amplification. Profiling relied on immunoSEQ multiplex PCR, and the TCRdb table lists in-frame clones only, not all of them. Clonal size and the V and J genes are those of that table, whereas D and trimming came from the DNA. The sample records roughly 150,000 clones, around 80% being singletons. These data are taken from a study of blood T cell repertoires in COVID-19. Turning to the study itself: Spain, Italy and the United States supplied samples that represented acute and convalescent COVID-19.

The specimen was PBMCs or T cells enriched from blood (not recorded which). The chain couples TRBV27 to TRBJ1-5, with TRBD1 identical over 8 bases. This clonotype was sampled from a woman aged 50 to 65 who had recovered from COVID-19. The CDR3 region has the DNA TGTGCCAGCAGTAATTACGGACAGGGCCTTAGGCCCCAGCATTTT. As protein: CASSNYGQGLRPQHF.